The rows below give T cell receptor beta chains drawn from one sample of a study of PD-L1 blockade in urothelial cancer. Using immunoSEQ multiplex PCR, the repertoire was profiled, and TCRdb retains in-frame clones only, with some absent. The table has 50,000 to 55,000 clones, about three quarters seen once. Sequenced here: PBMCs, sampled around atezolizumab (anti-PD-L1) treatment. Receptors originate from a man aged 65-85 years with urothelial cancer. Each CDR3 is given with its conserved first and last residue. The D gene is left open where the match is weak. Clone size appears in some rows only: once, few, many, or a class for an expanded clone.

CDR3nt: TGTGCCAGCAGCCGGACCGGGATCTCTCCCTACGAGCAGTACTTC
CDR3aa: CASSRTGISPYEQYF
v_gene: TRBV4-2
d_gene: .
abundance: .
j_gene: TRBJ2-7

CDR3nt: TGCGCCAGCAGCTTATCAGGGATGCCTGAGTACGAGCAGTACTTC
CDR3aa: CASSLSGMPEYEQYF
v_gene: TRBV5-1
d_gene: .
abundance: few
j_gene: TRBJ2-7

CDR3nt: TGTGCCAGCAGCTTGGAACTAGCGACCCTAAAAGAGACCCAGTACTTC
CDR3aa: CASSLELATLKETQYF
v_gene: TRBV5-4
d_gene: TRBD2
abundance: .
j_gene: TRBJ2-5

CDR3nt: TGTGCCAGCAGCCCGGGGGGAAACACCATATATTTT
CDR3aa: CASSPGGNTIYF
v_gene: TRBV11-3
d_gene: .
abundance: .
j_gene: TRBJ1-3

CDR3nt: TGTGCCAGCAGTCAACAGTCCTCTGGAAACACCATATATTTT
CDR3aa: CASSQQSSGNTIYF
v_gene: TRBV25-1
d_gene: .
abundance: .
j_gene: TRBJ1-3

CDR3nt: TGTGCCAGTAGGAATGCCCTACTTTCTGATCAGCCCCAGCATTTT
CDR3aa: CASRNALLSDQPQHF
v_gene: TRBV19
d_gene: .
abundance: once
j_gene: TRBJ1-5

CDR3nt: TGTGCCACCAGCAGAGGGGCCCCGACAGTCACAAATCAGCCCCAGCATTTT
CDR3aa: CATSRGAPTVTNQPQHF
v_gene: TRBV15
d_gene: .
abundance: .
j_gene: TRBJ1-5

CDR3nt: TGTGCTAGCAGCTCCACAGGGCCCTCTGGGGCCAACGTCCTGACTTTC
CDR3aa: CASSSTGPSGANVLTF
v_gene: TRBV7-7
d_gene: .
abundance: .
j_gene: TRBJ2-6

CDR3nt: TGTGCCAGCAGGCACCGGGACACTTTCTCTGGGGCCAACGTCCTGACTTTC
CDR3aa: CASRHRDTFSGANVLTF
v_gene: TRBV27
d_gene: .
abundance: .
j_gene: TRBJ2-6

CDR3nt: TGTGCCAGCAGTCCCTATAAGGACAGGGGGAATGAAAAACTGTTTTTT
CDR3aa: CASSPYKDRGNEKLFF
v_gene: TRBV28
d_gene: TRBD1
abundance: once
j_gene: TRBJ1-4

CDR3nt: TGCGCCAGCAGCCTCTACGGTAAGAACACTGAAGCTTTCTTT
CDR3aa: CASSLYGKNTEAFF
v_gene: TRBV5-1
d_gene: .
abundance: .
j_gene: TRBJ1-1

CDR3nt: TGTGCCAGCAGCTTAAACGGCGGGGGGGGTGAGCAGTTCTTC
CDR3aa: CASSLNGGGGEQFF
v_gene: TRBV7-3
d_gene: TRBD2
abundance: .
j_gene: TRBJ2-1

CDR3nt: TGTGCCAGCAGCTTAAAGAGGGCGAACACTGAAGCTTTCTTT
CDR3aa: CASSLKRANTEAFF
v_gene: TRBV13
d_gene: .
abundance: .
j_gene: TRBJ1-1

CDR3nt: TGTGCCAGTAGCTTAACAGGGGTGGAGGGAAACACCATATATTTT
CDR3aa: CASSLTGVEGNTIYF
v_gene: TRBV19
d_gene: TRBD1
abundance: .
j_gene: TRBJ1-3

CDR3nt: TGTGCCAGCAGCCGGGGATCTTACCAAGAGACCCAGTACTTC
CDR3aa: CASSRGSYQETQYF
v_gene: TRBV7-9
d_gene: .
abundance: .
j_gene: TRBJ2-5

CDR3nt: TGTGCCAGCAGTTTGGGACAAACCCCTGGCTACACCTTC
CDR3aa: CASSLGQTPGYTF
v_gene: TRBV28
d_gene: .
abundance: few
j_gene: TRBJ1-2

CDR3nt: TGTGCCAGCAGTGAAGCCGGGGGTAGCAATCAGCCCCAGCATTTT
CDR3aa: CASSEAGGSNQPQHF
v_gene: TRBV6-1
d_gene: .
abundance: .
j_gene: TRBJ1-5

CDR3nt: TGTGCCAGCAGCTTGTGGGGGGTTCGCTCTGGAAACACCATATATTTT
CDR3aa: CASSLWGVRSGNTIYF
v_gene: TRBV5-4
d_gene: .
abundance: .
j_gene: TRBJ1-3